The 26 T cell receptor beta chains in this list originate from one sample, sequenced in a study of blood T cell repertoires in COVID-19. This table comes from immunoSEQ multiplex PCR, and its TCRdb copy is limited to in-frame clones, with some not included. Of some 70,000 clones listed, about 82% are singletons. Specimen: peripheral blood. The source is a woman aged 55-70 years with acute or convalescent COVID-19.

The rearrangement joins TRBV23-1 to TRBJ2-7; 10 bases fit TRBD1. TRBV23-1 is an open reading frame whose function is uncertain. Trimming at V came to 8 bases and at J to 3 bases, leaving 13 bases not matched to a gene. CDR3 size: 16 residues. The chain's CDR3 is CASPSRDRGRGYEQYF. CDR3 nucleotide sequence: TGCGCCAGCCCATCCCGGGACAGGGGAAGGGGCTACGAGCAGTACTTC.

This clone was picked up one time. V gene TRBV27 combines with J gene TRBJ2-5, with TRBD2 identical over 10 bases. Germline assignment: CDR1 MNHEY and CDR2 SMNVEV (reference sequence). With 6 bases clipped from V and 2 bases from J, the junction kept 3 bases outside the gene matches. The CDR3 length is 14 residues. In DNA form, the CDR3 reads TGTGCCAGCAGGAGGACTAGCGGACAAGAGACCCAGTACTTC. Amino acid sequence: CASRRTSGQETQYF.

The V gene is TRBV19, the J gene TRBJ1-5; D is undetermined. The CDR3 has 15 residues. Germline assignment: CDR1 LNHDA and CDR2 SQIVND (reference sequence). V lost 5 bases and J lost 6, with 17 bases in between. The CDR3, as DNA: TGTGCCAGTAGTGCGGAGGGTCAAGTTCGTCAGCCCCAGCATTTT. It is translated as CASSAEGQVRQPQHF.

This chain joins TRBV6-5 and TRBJ1-6, with D tentatively TRBD1 (6 bases). From germline, CDR1 is MNHEY and CDR2 SVGAGI. Trimming removed 7 bases at V and 7 bases at J, with 11 bases between. This CDR3 spans 13 amino acids. The chain's CDR3 is CASMTGQNSPLHF. The CDR3 DNA reads TGTGCCAGCATGACAGGACAAAATTCACCCCTCCACTTT.

The chain carries TRBV5-8 and TRBJ2-7; D gene uncertain. The CDR3 loop spans 14 amino acids. Trimming cost V 4 bases and J 0 bases, with 11 bases left between them. Germline loops: CDR1 SGHTS, CDR2 YDEGEE. The CDR3 coding sequence is TGTGCCAGCAGCACCCGCCGGAGCTCCTACGAGCAGTACTTC. Residues: CASSTRRSSYEQYF. The full variable domain, completed using reference TRBV5-8 and TRBJ2-7, is EAGVTQSPTHLIKTRGQQATLRCSPISGHTSVYWYQQALGLGLQFLLWYDEGEERNRGNFPPRFSGRQFPNYSSELNVNALELEDSALYLCASSTRRSSYEQYFGPGTRLTVT.

The chain recombines TRBV12-3 or TRBV12-4 with TRBJ2-7; possible D gene TRBD1, 6 bases. V lost 4 bases, J lost 1 base, and 8 bases lay in between. The CDR3 is made up of 13 amino acids. In nucleotides, the CDR3 is TGTGCCAGCAGTTGGACAGCATCCTACGAGCAGTACTTC. Translation: CASSWTASYEQYF.

This clone was seen a few times. The rearrangement joins TRBV11-2 to TRBJ1-1; 8 bases line up with TRBD1. The CDR3 is 15 residues long. Unmatched junction bases numbered 7, after V lost 4 bases and J lost 3 bases. Germline CDR1 is SGHAT and CDR2 is FQNNGV. The CDR3 here is CASSSSDRGDTEAFF. The CDR3 DNA reads as TGTGCCAGCAGCTCCAGCGACAGGGGAGACACTGAAGCTTTCTTT.

This clone was counted a few times. This sequence joins TRBV2 and TRBJ1-2, with 9 nucleotides matching TRBD1. V lost 6 bases, J lost 6 bases, and 11 bases stayed unmatched. The CDR3 spans 15 residues. CDR1 and CDR2 (germline): SNHLY, FYNNEI. CDR3 in amino acids: CASSSGTGISDGYTF. The CDR3 DNA reads as TGTGCCAGCAGCTCCGGGACAGGGATTAGCGATGGCTACACCTTC.

This chain connects TRBV6-5 to TRBJ1-2; TRBD1 matches 10 bases. The CDR3 loop spans 13 amino acids. Germline loops: CDR1 MNHEY, CDR2 SVGAGI. The junction had 4 bases not matched to a gene; V was cut back by 6 bases and J by 6 bases. In DNA form, the CDR3 reads TGTGCCAGCAGGGCGACAGGGGGCAATGGCTACACCTTC. This codes for CASRATGGNGYTF.

The chain has TRBV28 and TRBJ2-5; D is uncertain. Germline V lookup: CDR1 MDHEN, CDR2 SYDVKM. The CDR3 runs to 15 residues. The germline V and J ends were trimmed by 6 bases and 5 bases, with 19 bases remaining between them. DNA for the CDR3: TGTGCCAGCAGCCTAATAACGCCCAGGATCGAGACCCAGTACTTC. As protein: CASSLITPRIETQYF.

The chain couples TRBV7-2 to TRBJ2-3; 12 bases align to TRBD2. The CDR3 is made up of 18 amino acids. V trimming: 3 bases; J trimming: 6 bases; junction bases outside the gene matches: 13. The germline V gene has CDR1 SGHTA and CDR2 FQGNSA. The CDR3 loop is CASSFQPTSGGLRDTQYF. DNA for the CDR3: TGTGCCAGCAGCTTCCAGCCGACTAGCGGGGGTCTACGGGATACGCAGTATTTT.

The chain uses TRBV6-5 and TRBJ2-1, with no clear D. Germline CDR1 MNHEY, CDR2 SVGAGI. V lost 2 bases to trimming and J lost 0 bases, with 8 bases between them. This CDR3 is 15 amino acids long. The CDR3 DNA is TGTGCCAGCAGTTACAGTCCGAGCTCCTACAATGAGCAGTTCTTC. Translated, it gives CASSYSPSSYNEQFF.

The chain carries TRBV15 and TRBJ1-5; maybe TRBD1 (6 bases). The germline gives CDR1 LNHNV, CDR2 YYDKDF (reference sequence). V lost 3 bases and J 5 bases, leaving 14 bases between the germline ends. The CDR3 has 15 amino acids. The DNA of the CDR3 is TGTGCCACCAGCAGGGACCGGGACATTTATCAGCCCCAGCATTTT. Translated: CATSRDRDIYQPQHF. Filled out from reference TRBV15 and TRBJ1-5, the complete variable domain reads DAMVIQNPRYQVTQFGKPVTLSCSQTLNHNVMYWYQQKSSQAPKLLFHYYDKDFNNEADTPDNFQSRRPNTSFCFLDIRSPGLGDTAMYLCATSRDRDIYQPQHFGDGTRLSIL.

In its sample, this clone was seen a few times. The chain carries TRBV7-2 and TRBJ2-5; 11 nucleotides align to TRBD2. V lost 2 bases, J lost 5 bases, and 7 bases stayed unmatched. The CDR3 is 16 residues long. CDR1 and CDR2 from the germline V gene are SGHTA and FQGNSA. Here the CDR3 reads CASSLSSGGRVETQYF. CDR3 sequence (DNA): TGTGCCAGCAGCTTATCTAGCGGGGGGCGGGTGGAGACCCAGTACTTC.

The gene calls are TRBV18 and TRBJ1-2, with 7 positions matching TRBD1. The CDR3 has 14 amino acids. Germline V gene sequence: CDR1 KGHSH, CDR2 LQKENI. Losses at the gene ends were 2 bases for V and 4 bases for J; bases not matched to a gene: 4. The CDR3 coding sequence is TGTGCCAGCTCACCAGACAGGGACCCCTATGGCTACACCTTC. Encoded protein: CASSPDRDPYGYTF.

A word on this clone: Other DNA sequences from this sample encode an identical CDR3 as well. CDR3 protein: CASSQAAADTQYF. In nucleotides, the CDR3 is TGTGCCAGCAGCCAAGCAGCGGCGGATACGCAGTATTTT. V usage is TRBV3-1 (or the pseudogene TRBV3-2) and J usage is TRBJ2-3; D is possibly TRBD2 (5 bases). Germline CDR1 is LGHDT and CDR2 is YNNKEL (reference sequence). The CDR3 sequence is 13 residues long. Trimming removed 1 base at V and 6 bases at J, with 8 bases between.

This chain uses TRBV27 with TRBJ2-3; 8 bases line up with TRBD1. CDR1 and CDR2 (germline): MNHEY, SMNVEV (reference sequence). Losses at the gene ends were 3 bases for V and 3 bases for J; bases not matched to a gene: 5. The CDR3 is 15 amino acids. CDR3 nucleotides: TGTGCCAGCAGTTTCGCGACAGGGGTGACAGATACGCAGTATTTT. The encoded protein is CASSFATGVTDTQYF.

This chain connects TRBV7-2 to TRBJ2-3; D is undetermined. CDR3 length: 11 amino acids. The V end was cut by 4 bases, the J end by 4 bases, with 3 bases between. Germline CDR1 SGHTA, CDR2 FQGNSA. CDR3 bases: TGTGCCAGCAGCTCGGCAGATACGCAGTATTTT. This codes for CASSSADTQYF.

The chain combines TRBV10-1 with TRBJ2-7, with D possibly matching TRBD1 (5 bases). V was clipped by 0 bases and J by 5 bases, with 14 bases between them. The germline V gene encodes CDR1 WNHNN and CDR2 SYGVQD (reference sequence). The CDR3 sequence is 15 residues long. The CDR3 sequence: CASSESIKGIHEQYF. The CDR3 nucleotides read TGCGCCAGCAGTGAGTCGATTAAGGGGATTCACGAGCAGTACTTC.

The chain has TRBV6-5 and TRBJ2-7; weak D call: TRBD1 (5 bases). The V and J ends lost 2 bases and 3 bases respectively, with 14 bases between them. The CDR3 contains 15 residues. Germline assignment: CDR1 MNHEY and CDR2 SVGAGI. The CDR3 reads CASSYRGEQGYEQYF. CDR3 nucleotide sequence: TGTGCCAGCAGTTACCGCGGCGAGCAGGGCTACGAGCAGTACTTC.

This chain connects TRBV5-6 to TRBJ1-6; maybe TRBD1 (6 bases). The germline V gene has CDR1 SGHDT and CDR2 YYEEEE. This CDR3 has 16 residues. The germline V and J ends were trimmed by 2 bases and 6 bases, with 15 bases remaining between them. The DNA of the CDR3 is TGTGCCAGCAGCTTCGGGACAACCTCCCTTAATTCACCCCTCCACTTT. As protein: CASSFGTTSLNSPLHF.

The chain recombines TRBV27 with TRBJ2-3; 10 nucleotides match TRBD2. Germline V gene lookup returns CDR1 MNHEY and CDR2 SMNVEV (reference sequence). There are 18 residues in the CDR3. Losses at the gene ends were 2 bases for V and 3 bases for J; bases not matched to a gene: 11. CDR3 DNA: TGTGCCAGCAGTTTAAAGGCTAGCGGGAGTAGGAGGACAGATACGCAGTATTTT. Its translation: CASSLKASGSRRTDTQYF.

The rearrangement joins TRBV7-2 to TRBJ2-1, with 9 bases lining up with TRBD2. This CDR3 region has 13 residues. CDR1 is SGHTA and CDR2 is FQGNSA in the germline V gene. Trimming cost V 8 bases and J 8 bases; bases outside gene matches: 7. In DNA, the CDR3 is TGTGCCAGCTGGGAGCGGGAGGACCATGAGCAGTTCTTC. Encoded protein: CASWEREDHEQFF. The variable domain in full, completed from reference TRBV7-2 and TRBJ2-1, reads GAGVSQSPSNKVTEKGKDVELRCDPISGHTALYWYRQSLGQGLEFLIYFQGNSAPDKSGLPSDRFSAERTGGSVSTLTIQRTQQEDSAVYLCASWEREDHEQFFGPGTRLTVL.

The chain recombines TRBV28 with TRBJ2-7; D unclear. The CDR3 covers 12 residues. CDR1 and CDR2 from the germline V gene are MDHEN and SYDVKM. Trimming cost V 5 bases and J 6 bases, with 11 bases left between them. The CDR3 spells CASSPLTSEQYF. CDR3 coding DNA: TGTGCCAGCAGTCCCCTAACGTCCGAGCAGTACTTC.

The chain recombines TRBV18 with TRBJ2-5, with 9 positions matching TRBD2. Losses at the gene ends were 3 bases for V and 5 bases for J; bases not matched to a gene: 4. The CDR3 contains 14 residues. Germline CDR1 reads KGHSH; CDR2 reads LQKENI. CDR3: CASSPRGGLETQYF. CDR3 nucleotides: TGTGCCAGCTCACCGCGGGGGGGCCTGGAGACCCAGTACTTC.

This clone has more than one count but fewer than ten. This chain joins TRBV7-9 and TRBJ2-3; D is unclear. Germline assignment: CDR1 SEHNR and CDR2 FQNEAQ (reference sequence). Trimming removed 4 bases at V and 0 bases at J, with 17 bases between. CDR3 length equals 17 residues. DNA for the CDR3: TGTGCCAGCAGCTACCTCGACTTGCCGTTAAGCACAGATACGCAGTATTTT. Translated, it gives CASSYLDLPLSTDTQYF.